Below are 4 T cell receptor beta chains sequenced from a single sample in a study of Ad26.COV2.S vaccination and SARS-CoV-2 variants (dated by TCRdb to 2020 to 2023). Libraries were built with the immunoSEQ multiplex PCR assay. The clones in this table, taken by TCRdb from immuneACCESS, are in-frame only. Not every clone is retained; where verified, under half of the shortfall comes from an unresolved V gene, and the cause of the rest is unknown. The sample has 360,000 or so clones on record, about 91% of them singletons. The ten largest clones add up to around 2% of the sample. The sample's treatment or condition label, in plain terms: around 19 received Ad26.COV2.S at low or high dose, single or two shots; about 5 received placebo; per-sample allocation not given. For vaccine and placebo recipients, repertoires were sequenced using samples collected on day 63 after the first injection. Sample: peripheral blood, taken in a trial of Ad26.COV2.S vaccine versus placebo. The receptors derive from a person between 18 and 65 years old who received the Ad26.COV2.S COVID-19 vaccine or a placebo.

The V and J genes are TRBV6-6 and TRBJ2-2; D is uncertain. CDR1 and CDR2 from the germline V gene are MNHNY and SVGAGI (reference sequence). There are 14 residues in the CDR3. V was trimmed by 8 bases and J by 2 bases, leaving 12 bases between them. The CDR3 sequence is CASHQGINTGELFF. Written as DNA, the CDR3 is TGTGCCAGCCATCAAGGGATAAACACCGGGGAGCTGTTTTTT.

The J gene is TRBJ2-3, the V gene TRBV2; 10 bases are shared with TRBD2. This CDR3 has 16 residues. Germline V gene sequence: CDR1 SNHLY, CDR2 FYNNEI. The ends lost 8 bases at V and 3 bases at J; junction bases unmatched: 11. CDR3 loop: CASFEGTSGITDTQYF. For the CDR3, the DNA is TGTGCCAGCTTTGAGGGAACTAGCGGGATTACAGATACGCAGTATTTT.

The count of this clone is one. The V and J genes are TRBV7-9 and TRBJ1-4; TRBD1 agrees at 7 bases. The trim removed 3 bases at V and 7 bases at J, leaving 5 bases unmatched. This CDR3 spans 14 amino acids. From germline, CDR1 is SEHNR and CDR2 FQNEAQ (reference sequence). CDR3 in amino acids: CASSFDRAGEKLFF. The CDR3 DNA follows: TGTGCCAGCAGCTTTGACAGGGCGGGTGAAAAACTGTTTTTT.

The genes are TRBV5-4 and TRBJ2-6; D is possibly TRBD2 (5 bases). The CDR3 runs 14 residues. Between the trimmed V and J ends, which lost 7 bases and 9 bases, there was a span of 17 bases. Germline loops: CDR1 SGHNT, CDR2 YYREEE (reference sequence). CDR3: CASGSSRVDNVLTF. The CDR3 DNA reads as TGTGCCAGCGGATCCTCGAGGGTCGACAACGTCCTGACTTTC.